This paragraph covers one T cell receptor beta chain sequence. It has no known antigen specificity. The input lacks base qualities; no much larger clone sits a single base away. This sample was included in a study of blood T cell repertoires in COVID-19 (dated by TCRdb to between 2020 and 2021). About the study as a whole: Collaborator samples came from the United States, Italy and Spain and covered acute and convalescent phases of COVID-19. Deeply sampled blood TCRbeta repertoires from subjects exposed to, actively infected with, or recovered from COVID-19 were included in the dataset. HLA class I and class II types, where available, came from metadata supplied by the sample provider rather than from assay-based typing. A de-identified subject ID, COVID-19 status, age in years and sex were almost always included in the sample metadata. Samples were obtained from the ongoing ImmuneRACE study (first 160 participants) and from about 1,300 subjects provided by 6 global collaborators. The prospective study material was composed of cDNA or gDNA derived from T cells, B-cell-depleted T cells, or PBMCs. The repertoires were released in a freely available public database meant as a resource for research on the immune response to SARS-CoV-2.

TCRbeta CDR3 regions were amplified from genomic DNA by means of the immunoSEQ Assay, a bias-controlled multiplex PCR. As for how the authors treated the data: The number of nucleated cells in each sample was estimated from the amplification of reference gene primers within the assay. To quantify the absolute abundance of each unique TCRbeta CDR3 rearrangement, sequence reads were collapsed and filtered. For each sample, productive Simpson clonality was calculated as the square root of Simpson's diversity index across productive rearrangements. TCRdb re-hosts the immuneACCESS table, in-frame sequences only. Its copies lack some clones; in the studies checked, an unresolved V gene accounts for under half of them, and the cause for the rest is not known. That table furnishes V, J and clone size, whereas the DNA furnished D and trimming. The sample yields roughly 410,000 clones; around 91% were counted once. Around 1.5% of the sample belongs to the ten largest clones.

The CDR1 and CDR2 encoded by the germline V gene are SGHRS and YFSETQ. V loses 4 bases of germline sequence and J loses 4 bases, and the interval between the two ends is 11 bases. There are 13 amino acids in the CDR3, from cysteine to phenylalanine inclusive. The kept DNA is CDR3 alone, 39 bases in frame from the first base. What the work shows at the level of the full study, not this receptor alone: The amount of clinical and demographic metadata varied by source and participant and was provided uncurated.

One collaborating source in Seattle enrolled patients during active infection and followed them longitudinally through the course of disease. Whole blood was collected in K2EDTA tubes by collaborating institutions according to the institutions' own protocols. For TCRbeta analysis, collaborators shipped samples as frozen whole blood, isolated PBMCs, or DNA extracted from either of those sample types. The receptor was derived from a woman aged 40 to 49 with COVID-19, enrolled during active disease. Rearrangement joined TRBV5-1 to TRBJ1-1, with the identity of the D gene unclear. Sequencing was carried out using peripheral blood. The bases read TGCGCCAGCAGCCCCCGGGAAAGCACTGAAGCTTTCTTT. Its amino acids are CASSPRESTEAFF.